Presented here are 11 T cell receptor beta chains from one specimen sequenced in a study of immune evolution from preneoplasia to lung adenocarcinoma. Method: immunoSEQ multiplex PCR; TCRdb's copy keeps in-frame clones and lacks some. The sample records roughly 5,200 clones, about 80% being singletons. The sequenced sample was FFPE normal lung tissue adjacent to the tumor. The origin of the receptors is a person aged 50 to 70 with lung adenocarcinoma.

This chain uses TRBV9 with TRBJ1-1; 10 bases fit TRBD1. The germline V gene encodes CDR1 SGDLS and CDR2 YYNGEE. This CDR3 has 15 amino acids. J gave up 2 bases and V 3 bases, and 4 bases lay outside the gene matches. This CDR3 reads CASSAGDRGNTEAFF. The CDR3 coding sequence is TGTGCCAGCAGCGCGGGGGACAGGGGCAACACTGAAGCTTTCTTT.

The rearrangement joins TRBV28 to TRBJ2-3; 7 bases map to TRBD1. This CDR3 is 16 amino acids long. The J segment lost 2 bases and the V segment lost 9 bases, leaving 14 bases of the junction unmatched. Germline V lookup: CDR1 MDHEN, CDR2 SYDVKM. Written as DNA, the CDR3 is TGTGCCAGTCCTCCTCCCCCGGGACAGAACACAGATACGCAGTATTTT. Protein sequence: CASPPPPGQNTDTQYF.

This chain joins TRBV5-6 and TRBJ2-2; no clear D. Trimming removed 5 bases from V and 7 bases from J, with 12 bases in between. Germline V gene sequence: CDR1 SGHDT, CDR2 YYEEEE. The CDR3 has 13 residues. CDR3: CASSPLPGGELFF. The CDR3 nucleotides read TGTGCCAGCAGTCCTCTACCGGGCGGGGAGCTGTTTTTT. The full variable domain, its missing parts supplied by reference TRBV5-6 and TRBJ2-2, is DAGVTQSPTHLIKTRGQQVTLRCSPKSGHDTVSWYQQALGQGPQFIFQYYEEEERQRGNFPDRFSGHQFPNYSSELNVNALLLGDSALYLCASSPLPGGELFFGEGSRLTVL.

This rearrangement joins TRBV19 to TRBJ2-1, with 12 bases matching TRBD2. V lost 8 bases to trimming and J lost 4 bases; unmatched junction nucleotides: 0. This CDR3 has 13 amino acids. The germline V gene has CDR1 LNHDA and CDR2 SQIVND (reference sequence). The CDR3 sequence is CASLAGGYNEQFF. The CDR3 DNA reads TGTGCCAGTCTAGCGGGAGGGTACAATGAGCAGTTCTTC.

Remarks on this clone: Mismatch with germline at one junction end may stem from a read error. This chain connects TRBV7-7 to TRBJ2-5, with D possibly being TRBD1 or TRBD2 (6 bases each). The CDR3 length is 15 residues. Germline V gene sequence: CDR1 SSHAT, CDR2 FNYEAQ (reference sequence). The CDR3 region is CASSSQGGGEETQYF. CDR3 nucleotide sequence: TGTGCTAGCAGCTCTCAAGGGGGAGGCGAAGAGACCCAGTACTTC.

The chain links TRBV7-9 to TRBJ1-4; 10 bases are shared with TRBD1. The CDR3 runs to 17 residues. Trimming took 5 bases from V and 4 from J; bases not matched to a gene: 10. The germline V gene encodes CDR1 SEHNR and CDR2 FQNEAQ (reference sequence). The DNA of the CDR3 is TGTGCCAGCAGCGTCGGGACAGGGGCCGGGCTTAATGAAAAACTGTTTTTT. Residues: CASSVGTGAGLNEKLFF.

This rearrangement joins TRBV5-4 to TRBJ2-3, with 7 bases identical to TRBD2. V dropped 4 bases and J dropped 4; count of bases not matched to a gene: 9. Germline V gene sequence: CDR1 SGHNT, CDR2 YYREEE (reference sequence). The CDR3 extends over 15 amino acids. CDR3 in amino acids: CASSPAGGGADTQYF. CDR3 in DNA: TGTGCCAGCAGCCCGGCCGGGGGAGGGGCAGATACGCAGTATTTT.

The gene calls are TRBV7-9 and TRBJ2-5; TRBD2 agrees at 7 bases. Per germline, CDR1 SEHNR and CDR2 FQNEAQ (reference sequence). This CDR3 spans 15 amino acids. V lost 2 bases, J lost 4 bases, and 7 bases stayed unmatched. In nucleotides, the CDR3 is TGTGCCAGCAGCTTACACGCGGGAGTGAGAGAGACCCAGTACTTC. Its translation is CASSLHAGVRETQYF.

The V and J genes are TRBV19 and TRBJ2-1; TRBD2 agrees at 9 bases. This CDR3 is 18 amino acids long. CDR1 and CDR2 from the germline V gene are LNHDA and SQIVND (reference sequence). J gave up 7 bases and V 2 bases, and 15 bases lay outside the gene matches. CDR3 DNA: TGTGCCAGTAGTATATCCCGTCCTGGGCGGGAGGGCCTGAATGAGCAGTTCTTC. Translation: CASSISRPGREGLNEQFF. Drawing the rest from reference TRBV19 and TRBJ2-1, the complete variable domain is DGGITQSPKYLFRKEGQNVTLSCEQNLNHDAMYWYRQDPGQGLRLIYYSQIVNDFQKGDIAEGYSVSREKKESFPLTVTSAQKNPTAFYLCASSISRPGREGLNEQFFGPGTRLTVL.

By share, this clone counts as large (0.1 to 1%). The DNA of the CDR3 is TGTGCCAGCAGCCAGCAGGGGACCTACGAGCAGTACTTC. Its protein product is CASSQQGTYEQYF. V and J are TRBV7-2 and TRBJ2-7; the D gene is possibly TRBD1 (6 bases). Trimming cost V 5 bases and J 2 bases, with 10 bases left between them. Germline assignment: CDR1 SGHTA and CDR2 FQGNSA. CDR3 length: 13 residues.

This clone came up a few times. The chain couples TRBV9 to TRBJ1-2; D is possibly TRBD1 (6 bases). Per the germline V gene, CDR1 is SGDLS and CDR2 is YYNGEE. CDR3 length: 15 residues. Trimming removed 0 bases at V and 8 bases at J, with 17 bases between. The CDR3 region is CASSVAPDRPRGYTF. DNA for the CDR3: TGTGCCAGCAGCGTAGCGCCCGACAGGCCTCGGGGCTACACCTTC.